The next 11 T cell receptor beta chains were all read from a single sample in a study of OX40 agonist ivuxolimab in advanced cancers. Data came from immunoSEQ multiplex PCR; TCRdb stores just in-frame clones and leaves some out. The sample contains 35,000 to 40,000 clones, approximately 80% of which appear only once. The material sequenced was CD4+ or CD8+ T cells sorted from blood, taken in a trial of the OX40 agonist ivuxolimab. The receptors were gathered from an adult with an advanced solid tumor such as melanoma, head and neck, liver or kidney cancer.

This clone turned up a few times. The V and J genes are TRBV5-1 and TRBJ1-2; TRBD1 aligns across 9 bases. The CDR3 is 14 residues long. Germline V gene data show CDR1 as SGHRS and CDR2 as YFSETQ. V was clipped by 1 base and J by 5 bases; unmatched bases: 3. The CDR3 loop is CASSLTGGGYGYTF. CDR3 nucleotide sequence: TGCGCCAGCAGCTTGACAGGGGGCGGTTATGGCTACACCTTC.

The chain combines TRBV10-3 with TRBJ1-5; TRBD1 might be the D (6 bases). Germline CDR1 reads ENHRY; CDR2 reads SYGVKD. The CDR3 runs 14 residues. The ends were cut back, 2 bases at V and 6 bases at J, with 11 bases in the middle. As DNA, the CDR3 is TGTGCCATCAGTGAGACAGGGATGGGTCAGCCCCAGCATTTT. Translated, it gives CAISETGMGQPQHF.

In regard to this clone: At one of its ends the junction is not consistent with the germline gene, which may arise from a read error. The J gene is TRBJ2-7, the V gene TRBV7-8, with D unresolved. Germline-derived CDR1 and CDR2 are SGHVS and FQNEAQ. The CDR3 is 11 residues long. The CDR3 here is CASSPSDEQYF. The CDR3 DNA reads TGTGCCAGCAGCCCCTCCGACGAGCAGTACTTC.

CDR3 nucleotides: TGTGCCATCAGTGTCGCGAGGGCCAACAACCTCAATGGCTACACCTTC. Protein: CAISVARANNLNGYTF. The V and J genes are TRBV10-3 and TRBJ1-2; D unclear. This CDR3 contains 16 residues. The V gene's germline CDR1 is ENHRY and CDR2 SYGVKD. V lost 4 bases and J lost 6, with 21 bases in between.

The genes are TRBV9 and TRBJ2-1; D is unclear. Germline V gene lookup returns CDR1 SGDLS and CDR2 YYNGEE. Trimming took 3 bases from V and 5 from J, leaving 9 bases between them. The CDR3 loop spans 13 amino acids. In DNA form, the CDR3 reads TGTGCCAGCAGCGGGAAACCAAACAATGAGCAGTTCTTC. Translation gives CASSGKPNNEQFF.

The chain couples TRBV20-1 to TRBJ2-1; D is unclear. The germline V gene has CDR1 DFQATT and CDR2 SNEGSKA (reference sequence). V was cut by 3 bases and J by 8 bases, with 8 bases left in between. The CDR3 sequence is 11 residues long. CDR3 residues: CSASRLDEQFF. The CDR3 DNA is TGCAGTGCTAGTCGTCTGGATGAGCAGTTCTTC.

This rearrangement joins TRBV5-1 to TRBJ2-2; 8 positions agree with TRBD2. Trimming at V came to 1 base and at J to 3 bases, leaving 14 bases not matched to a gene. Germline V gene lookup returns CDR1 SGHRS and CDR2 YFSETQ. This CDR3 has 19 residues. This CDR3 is CASSLLLERGRSDTGELFF. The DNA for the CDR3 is TGCGCCAGCAGCTTGTTACTCGAGCGGGGGAGAAGCGACACCGGGGAGCTGTTTTTT.

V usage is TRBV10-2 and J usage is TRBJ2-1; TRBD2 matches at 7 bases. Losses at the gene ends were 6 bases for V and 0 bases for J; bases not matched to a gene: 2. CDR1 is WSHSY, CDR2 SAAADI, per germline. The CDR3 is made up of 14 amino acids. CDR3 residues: CASSGGSSYNEQFF. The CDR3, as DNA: TGCGCCAGCAGCGGGGGGAGCTCCTACAATGAGCAGTTCTTC.

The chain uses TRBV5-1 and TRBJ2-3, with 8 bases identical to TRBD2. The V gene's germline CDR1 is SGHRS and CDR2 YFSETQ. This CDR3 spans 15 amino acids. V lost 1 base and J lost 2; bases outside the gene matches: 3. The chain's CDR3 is CASSLQLAATDTQYF. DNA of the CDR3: TGCGCCAGCAGCTTGCAACTAGCGGCCACAGATACGCAGTATTTT.

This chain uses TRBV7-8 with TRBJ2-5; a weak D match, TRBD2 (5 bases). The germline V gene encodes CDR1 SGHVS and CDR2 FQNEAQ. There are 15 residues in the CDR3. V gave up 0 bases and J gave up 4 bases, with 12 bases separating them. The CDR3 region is CASSLARVAGETQYF. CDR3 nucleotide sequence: TGTGCCAGCAGCTTAGCCCGGGTTGCGGGAGAGACCCAGTACTTC. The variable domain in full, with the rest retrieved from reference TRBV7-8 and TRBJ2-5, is GAGVSQSPRYKVAKRGQDVALRCDPISGHVSLFWYQQALGQGPEFLTYFQNEAQLDKSGLPSDRFFAERPEGSVSTLKIQRTQQEDSAVYLCASSLARVAGETQYFGPGTRLLVL.

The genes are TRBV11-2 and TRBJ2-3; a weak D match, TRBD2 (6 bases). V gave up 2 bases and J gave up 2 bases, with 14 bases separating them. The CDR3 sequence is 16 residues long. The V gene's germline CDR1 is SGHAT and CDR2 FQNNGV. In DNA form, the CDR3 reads TGTGCCAGCAGCTTATCCGGGACTTTTAACACAGATACGCAGTATTTT. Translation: CASSLSGTFNTDTQYF.